The 14 T cell receptor beta chains given below trace back to one sample, sequenced in a study of blood T cell repertoires in COVID-19. The data were produced by immunoSEQ multiplex PCR, yet TCRdb's version contains in-frame clones alone and is incomplete. The data contain about 190,000 clones, roughly 79% of them singletons. Sequencing used peripheral blood. These TCRs come from a man in his 60s with active or convalescent COVID-19.

The chain has TRBV7-6 and TRBJ2-3; no firm D call. CDR3 size: 15 residues. Germline V gene data show CDR1 as SGHVS and CDR2 as FNYEAQ. V lost 0 bases and J 4 bases, leaving 11 bases between the germline ends. CDR3 amino acids: CASSLAFSRPDTQYF. As DNA, the CDR3 is TGTGCCAGCAGCTTAGCATTCAGTCGTCCAGATACGCAGTATTTT.

This sequence joins TRBV28 and TRBJ1-2; D remains unclear. The length of the CDR3 is 17 residues. Germline assignment: CDR1 MDHEN and CDR2 SYDVKM. Trimming cost V 6 bases and J 0 bases, with 20 bases left between them. The CDR3 spells CASSLPGGRTTNYGYTF. Written as DNA, the CDR3 is TGTGCCAGCAGCCTCCCGGGAGGTCGAACCACTAACTATGGCTACACCTTC.

The chain has TRBV5-4 and TRBJ1-1, with D maybe TRBD1 (5 bases). The V gene's germline CDR1 is SGHNT and CDR2 YYREEE (reference sequence). Between the trimmed V and J ends, which lost 0 bases and 6 bases, there was a span of 12 bases. This CDR3 contains 14 residues. The CDR3 region is CASSLGVRAAEAFF. The CDR3 DNA follows: TGTGCCAGCAGCTTGGGGGTCAGGGCGGCTGAAGCTTTCTTT.

This rearrangement joins TRBV28 to TRBJ2-2, with D uncertain. Looked up from germline, CDR1 is MDHEN and CDR2 is SYDVKM. Between the trimmed V and J ends, which lost 9 bases and 2 bases, there was a span of 4 bases. CDR3 length: 11 residues. CDR3 sequence reads: CASYNTGELFF. As DNA, the CDR3 is TGTGCCAGTTATAACACCGGGGAGCTGTTTTTT.

The chain is built from TRBV6-1 and TRBJ2-5; a possible D gene is TRBD1 (5 bases). CDR3 length equals 18 residues. Trimming pared 0 bases from V and 5 bases from J, leaving 22 bases between. Per germline, CDR1 MNHNS and CDR2 SASEGT. The CDR3 loop reads CASSEARQGSAARETQYF. The CDR3 DNA sequence: TGTGCCAGCAGTGAAGCTAGGCAGGGAAGCGCAGCAAGGGAGACCCAGTACTTC.

The CDR3 region is CASSRTGRGMETQYF. DNA for the CDR3: TGCGCCAGCAGCCGAACGGGGAGGGGAATGGAGACCCAGTACTTC. The J gene is TRBJ2-5, the V gene TRBV4-1; TRBD2 matches at 7 bases. Germline V gene lookup returns CDR1 MGHRA and CDR2 YSYEKL. V was clipped by 4 bases and J by 5 bases; unmatched bases: 10. The CDR3 is 15 amino acids.

V usage is TRBV2 and J usage is TRBJ2-1, with D hard to call. Trimming took 6 bases from V and 8 from J, leaving 14 bases between them. This CDR3 spans 13 amino acids. CDR1 SNHLY and CDR2 FYNNEI come from the germline V gene. The chain's CDR3 is CASRAFPSDEQFF. Here the CDR3 DNA reads TGTGCCAGCAGGGCCTTCCCGTCTGATGAGCAGTTCTTC.

This clone is a singleton in its sample. The chain recombines TRBV6-2 or TRBV6-3 with TRBJ1-5; no firm D call. This CDR3 is built from 12 residues. Trimming cost V 5 bases and J 7 bases, with 9 bases left between them. In germline, CDR1 is MNHEY, CDR2 SVGEGT. The CDR3 region has the DNA TGTGCCAGCAGTAGACCTAGACAGCCCCAGCATTTT. This codes for CASSRPRQPQHF.

The V and J genes are TRBV2 and TRBJ2-1, with D possibly being TRBD2 (6 bases). The CDR3 totals 11 residues. Trimming took 6 bases from V and 7 from J, leaving 7 bases between them. Germline loops: CDR1 SNHLY, CDR2 FYNNEI. CDR3 residues: CASRGGNEQFF. CDR3 in DNA: TGTGCCAGCAGGGGAGGTAATGAGCAGTTCTTC. The full variable domain, with the rest looked up from reference TRBV2 and TRBJ2-1, is EPEVTQTPSHQVTQMGQEVILRCVPISNHLYFYWYRQILGQKVEFLVSFYNNEISEKSEIFDDQFSVERPDGSNFTLKIRSTKLEDSAMYFCASRGGNEQFFGPGTRLTVL.

The chain couples TRBV6-5 to TRBJ1-1, with 7 bases fitting TRBD1. CDR3 length equals 14 residues. The J segment lost 4 bases and the V segment lost 7 bases, leaving 9 bases of the junction unmatched. The germline gives CDR1 MNHEY, CDR2 SVGAGI. Here the CDR3 DNA reads TGTGCCAGCACCCGACCCGGGACAGCCACTGAAGCTTTCTTT. It is translated as CASTRPGTATEAFF.

This clone appeared once. The chain has TRBV5-5 and TRBJ2-3; TRBD2 matches 7 bases. J was trimmed by 1 base and V by 3 bases; bases with no gene match: 5. The CDR3 runs to 15 residues. Germline-derived CDR1 and CDR2 are SGHKS and YYEKEE (reference sequence). Here the CDR3 reads CASSWTSLGTDTQYF. As DNA, the CDR3 is TGTGCCAGCAGCTGGACTAGTCTCGGCACAGATACGCAGTATTTT. The full variable domain, its missing parts supplied by reference TRBV5-5 and TRBJ2-3, is DAGVTQSPTHLIKTRGQQVTLRCSPISGHKSVSWYQQVLGQGPQFIFQYYEKEERGRGNFPDRFSARQFPNYSSELNVNALLLGDSALYLCASSWTSLGTDTQYFGPGTRLTVL.

The V and J genes are TRBV28 and TRBJ1-2; the match to TRBD1 covers 10 bases. CDR1 is MDHEN and CDR2 is SYDVKM in the germline V gene. Trimming removed 5 bases from V and 4 bases from J; junction bases left unmatched: 7. The CDR3 spans 15 residues. CDR3 nucleotide sequence: TGTGCCAGCAGTCCACACGGACAGGGGGTCTATGGCTACACCTTC. It yields the protein CASSPHGQGVYGYTF.

Remarks on this clone: Other nucleotide sequences from this sample produce the same CDR3. Here the CDR3 reads CASRGGAYEQYF. The DNA of the CDR3 is TGTGCCAGCAGAGGGGGGGCTTACGAGCAGTACTTC. This chain connects TRBV6-5 to TRBJ2-7; the D gene is possibly TRBD2 (7 bases). CDR1 and CDR2 from the germline V gene are MNHEY and SVGAGI. Deletions cut 6 bases from V and 4 bases from J, with 10 bases between. This CDR3 spans 12 amino acids.

In DNA form, the CDR3 reads TGTGCCAGCAGTACCCGACTAGCGGAGTGGGGCCGCCAGTACTTC. Protein: CASSTRLAEWGRQYF. The chain is built from TRBV27 and TRBJ2-7, with 9 bases matching TRBD2. This CDR3 has 15 residues. V shed 5 bases, J shed 10 bases, and the junction held 15 bases outside the gene matches. Per germline, CDR1 MNHEY and CDR2 SMNVEV (reference sequence).